This TCR beta chain stems from a study of identical twins. CDR1 is SNHLY and CDR2 is FYNNEI in the germline V gene. Between the trimmed V and J ends, which lost 5 bases and 5 bases, there was a span of 7 bases. The CDR3 loop spans 12 amino acids. TCRdb processed the 5' RACE reads anew with MiXCR; each CDR3 protein has one entry. The sample includes some 440,000 distinct CDR3 sequences, roughly 24% seen only once; the top ten take approximately 2.9%. The same sample was also studied in work on T cells expressing NK-cell markers.

The sequence was obtained from a young woman in good health. The specimen sequenced was CD4+ T cells sorted from blood. The chain uses TRBV2 and TRBJ2-1; D unclear. The CDR3 nucleotides are TGTGCCAGCAGTTTGAATGACAATGAGCAGTTCTTC. Translation: CASSLNDNEQFF.